The 23 T cell receptor beta chains given below trace back to one sample, sequenced in a study of identical twins. TCRdb reprocessed the 5' RACE reads with MiXCR, giving one entry per CDR3 protein. Among around 450,000 distinct CDR3 sequences listed, about 14% were seen once. This sample was also put to use in a study of yellow fever vaccine responses in identical twins.

The sample comprised CD4+ T cells sorted from blood. All receptors come from a woman between 18 and 29 years old in good health.

This chain uses TRBV4-3 with TRBJ2-2; D perhaps matches TRBD2 (5 bases). This CDR3 is built from 18 residues. CDR1 and CDR2 from the germline V gene are LGHNA and YSLEER. Between the trimmed V and J ends, which lost 3 bases and 6 bases, there was a span of 23 bases. CDR3 sequence reads: CASSQPPSGDPFSGELFF. DNA for the CDR3: TGCGCCAGCAGCCAGCCCCCCAGCGGCGACCCCTTCTCCGGGGAGCTGTTTTTT.

This clonotype was detected a few times. The rearrangement joins TRBV20-1 to TRBJ1-1, with a possible D match to TRBD1 (5 bases). V lost 4 bases and J lost 3, with 9 bases in between. CDR3 length: 12 amino acids. Germline V gene data show CDR1 as DFQATT and CDR2 as SNEGSKA (reference sequence). CDR3: CSATGSDTEAFF. The CDR3 bases are TGCAGTGCTACAGGGTCGGACACTGAAGCTTTCTTT.

The J gene is TRBJ2-7, the V gene TRBV27; 8 nucleotides align to TRBD2. The CDR3 extends over 13 amino acids. The ends lost 7 bases at V and 4 bases at J; junction bases unmatched: 6. From germline, CDR1 is MNHEY and CDR2 SMNVEV (reference sequence). The CDR3 here is CASKKSGGYEQYF. In DNA, the CDR3 is TGTGCCAGCAAGAAAAGCGGGGGTTACGAGCAGTACTTC.

This clonotype was observed a handful of times. This chain joins TRBV5-4 and TRBJ2-3; D perhaps matches TRBD1 (6 bases). Per germline, CDR1 SGHNT and CDR2 YYREEE (reference sequence). V was shortened by 4 bases and J by 0 bases, with 12 bases between the two germline ends. The CDR3 length is 15 residues. CDR3 protein: CASSRSGQSTDTQYF. The CDR3 DNA is TGTGCCAGCAGCCGATCGGGACAAAGCACAGATACGCAGTATTTT.

This clonotype was recorded a few times. The chain uses TRBV6-5 and TRBJ2-3; 8 bases align to TRBD2. J was trimmed by 5 bases and V by 6 bases; bases with no gene match: 7. Germline V gene lookup returns CDR1 MNHEY and CDR2 SVGAGI. CDR3 size: 14 residues. CDR3: CASSYGGAEDTQYF. The CDR3 DNA reads TGTGCCAGCAGCTACGGGGGGGCAGAAGATACGCAGTATTTT.

The gene calls are TRBV3-1 and TRBJ2-2; D might be TRBD2 (6 bases). The CDR3 is made up of 17 amino acids. Germline-derived CDR1 and CDR2 are LGHDT and YNNKEL (reference sequence). Trimming removed 0 bases at V and 7 bases at J, with 18 bases between. In DNA form, the CDR3 reads TGTGCCAGCAGCCAAGACTGGACTACCCCGCGCGGCGGGGAGCTGTTTTTT. Translating gives CASSQDWTTPRGGELFF.

This clonotype was picked up a small number of times. V is TRBV28 and J is TRBJ2-7; TRBD1 is a possible D gene (6 bases). Trimming took off 6 bases at V and 5 bases at J, with 14 bases between the two ends. The CDR3 is 13 residues long. CDR1 is MDHEN, CDR2 SYDVKM, per germline. CDR3 DNA: TGTGCCAGCAGAGAAAACAGGGCGCACGAGCAGTACTTC. As protein: CASRENRAHEQYF.

This clonotype came up many times. The chain carries TRBV29-1 and TRBJ2-2; 9 nucleotides line up with TRBD1. Germline V CDR1 and CDR2: SQVTM, ANQGSEA. The CDR3 is 16 amino acids. V gave up 6 bases and J gave up 7 bases; unmatched junction bases: 15. The CDR3 is CSVLSGQGQGGGELFF. For the CDR3, the DNA is TGCAGCGTCCTCTCGGGACAGGGTCAGGGTGGCGGGGAGCTGTTTTTT.

The chain carries TRBV10-3 and TRBJ2-7, with 10 bases that match TRBD1. Germline V lookup: CDR1 ENHRY, CDR2 SYGVKD. This CDR3 has 13 residues. Unmatched junction bases numbered 1, after V lost 4 bases and J lost 4 bases. CDR3 nucleotide sequence: TGTGCCATCAGTGGGGGACAGGGGTACGAGCAGTACTTC. Its translation: CAISGGQGYEQYF.

This clonotype was detected a few times. The chain recombines TRBV7-8 with TRBJ2-1; 11 bases are shared with TRBD2. This CDR3 has 18 residues. Trimming took 2 bases from V and 5 from J; bases not matched to a gene: 11. The germline V gene encodes CDR1 SGHVS and CDR2 FQNEAQ. As DNA, the CDR3 is TGTGCCAGCAGCTTACTATTTGGGCTAGCGGGAGGCAACAATGAGCAGTTCTTC. It encodes CASSLLFGLAGGNNEQFF.

The J gene is TRBJ2-7, the V gene TRBV6-2 or TRBV6-3; D unclear. V shed 2 bases and J shed 0 bases, with 5 bases lying between them. The CDR3 is 13 residues long. CDR1 MNHEY and CDR2 SVGEGT come from the germline V gene. CDR3 in DNA: TGTGCCAGCAGTTACCGGTACTCCTACGAGCAGTACTTC. This gives the protein CASSYRYSYEQYF.

The chain joins TRBV27 to TRBJ1-6; TRBD1 aligns across 7 bases. Trimming at V came to 2 bases and at J to 6 bases, leaving 1 base not matched to a gene. Germline assignment: CDR1 MNHEY and CDR2 SMNVEV (reference sequence). This CDR3 is built from 14 residues. The CDR3 DNA follows: TGTGCCAGCAGTTTAGGGACAGTTAATTCACCCCTCCACTTT. Translation gives CASSLGTVNSPLHF.

V and J are TRBV30 and TRBJ2-1, with D possibly being TRBD2 (5 bases). V was shortened by 1 base and J by 0 bases, with 13 bases between the two germline ends. Germline lookup yields CDR1 GTSNPN and CDR2 SVGIG (reference sequence). This CDR3 spans 16 amino acids. This CDR3 is CAWSGGARSSYNEQFF. For the CDR3, the DNA is TGTGCCTGGAGTGGGGGAGCGAGAAGCTCCTACAATGAGCAGTTCTTC.

This chain links TRBV4-1 with TRBJ2-2, with D unclear. The CDR3 extends over 16 amino acids. Trimming pared 0 bases from V and 1 base from J, leaving 9 bases between. Germline CDR1 MGHRA, CDR2 YSYEKL. The CDR3 nucleotides read TGCGCCAGCAGCCAAGATCGACGGATGAACACCGGGGAGCTGTTTTTT. Its translation is CASSQDRRMNTGELFF.

The chain is built from TRBV20-1 and TRBJ2-1; maybe TRBD1 (6 bases). The V gene lost 0 bases and the J gene lost 4 bases, with 13 bases spanning the gap. This CDR3 contains 15 residues. Germline lookup yields CDR1 DFQATT and CDR2 SNEGSKA (reference sequence). DNA of the CDR3: TGCAGTGCTAGAGAGTCGGACAGAAGGTACAATGAGCAGTTCTTC. Amino acids: CSARESDRRYNEQFF.

This chain joins TRBV20-1 and TRBJ1-2; a possible D gene is TRBD1 (5 bases). CDR1 is DFQATT, CDR2 SNEGSKA, per germline (reference sequence). V was pared by 2 bases and J by 4 bases, with 11 bases between. CDR3 size: 13 residues. The CDR3 sequence: CSARLGVGYGYTF. CDR3 nucleotide sequence: TGCAGTGCTAGATTGGGGGTCGGCTATGGCTACACCTTC.

This clonotype was counted a few times. The chain has TRBV7-2 and TRBJ2-7, with D perhaps given as TRBD1 or TRBD2 (5 bases each). Germline CDR1 reads SGHTA; CDR2 reads FQGNSA. CDR3 length: 16 residues. V was shortened by 2 bases and J by 0 bases, with 14 bases between the two germline ends. The CDR3 loop is CASSLYGDASSYEQYF. The DNA of the CDR3 is TGTGCCAGCAGCTTATATGGGGACGCTAGCTCCTACGAGCAGTACTTC.

The sample holds a few counts of this clonotype. V is TRBV2 and J is TRBJ2-7; 12 bases are a match to TRBD2. CDR3 length: 16 amino acids. Trimming removed 5 bases from V and 0 bases from J; junction bases left unmatched: 5. Per germline, CDR1 SNHLY and CDR2 FYNNEI. CDR3 protein: CASSRGLAGLSYEQYF. DNA for the CDR3: TGTGCCAGCAGTCGGGGACTAGCGGGTCTCTCCTACGAGCAGTACTTC.

This clonotype was picked up a small number of times. This sequence joins TRBV4-1 and TRBJ2-5; D not certain. The germline V gene encodes CDR1 MGHRA and CDR2 YSYEKL. The CDR3 runs to 15 residues. The V end was cut by 5 bases, the J end by 2 bases, with 15 bases between. The CDR3 DNA follows: TGCGCCAGCAGCTCAAGTTTCCCACAGCAAGAGACCCAGTACTTC. Protein: CASSSSFPQQETQYF.

This clonotype was found once. A read error may explain this, as a much larger clone is one base away. This likely comes from a read error, as the CDR3 has no conserved phenylalanine or tryptophan at its end. V and J are TRBV30 and TRBJ2-7, with D unclear. Per germline, CDR1 GTSNPN and CDR2 SVGIG (reference sequence). The CDR3 is made up of 13 amino acids. Between the trimmed V and J ends, which lost 2 bases and 3 bases, there was a span of 11 bases. CDR3 nucleotides: TGTGCCTGGAGTCCTCCCGGCCTCTACGAGCAGTACCTC. Translated, it gives CAWSPPGLYEQYL.

The table lists this clonotype with many counts. The rearrangement joins TRBV12-3 or TRBV12-4 to TRBJ2-7; the match to TRBD2 covers 7 bases. The CDR3 sequence is 14 residues long. V was pared by 6 bases and J by 2 bases, with 7 bases of the junction left unmatched. The CDR3 here is CASRGGDHPYEQYF. The CDR3 bases are TGTGCCAGCAGGGGGGGGGACCACCCCTACGAGCAGTACTTC.

The rearrangement joins TRBV18 to TRBJ2-1; D is perhaps TRBD1 or TRBD2 (5 bases each). CDR1 is KGHSH, CDR2 LQKENI, per germline. CDR3 length: 16 amino acids. V lost 6 bases and J 2 bases, leaving 17 bases between the germline ends. The CDR3 coding sequence is TGTGCCAGCTCTGCCCTTCCCGGGGCCACCTACAATGAGCAGTTCTTC. It encodes CASSALPGATYNEQFF.

This clonotype was counted between two and nine times. J is TRBJ2-1 and V is TRBV5-1; 11 nucleotides line up with TRBD2. V trimming: 4 bases; J trimming: 8 bases; junction bases outside the gene matches: 8. The CDR3 length is 15 residues. Germline CDR1 is SGHRS and CDR2 is YFSETQ. For the CDR3, the DNA is TGCGCCAGCAGCGACGGGACTAGCGGACAGGATGAGCAGTTCTTC. Protein product: CASSDGTSGQDEQFF.